Shown below are 18 T cell receptor beta chains from a single sample sequenced in a study of blood T cells in healthy people across ages. A sample-barcoded 5' primer and a J-beta primer mix were used in a second PCR of roughly 6 to 11 cycles. TCRdb called the 5' RACE reads again in MiXCR, with one record for every CDR3 protein. The sample shows some 900,000 distinct CDR3 sequences, around 48% of them seen only once. The material sequenced was blood. Source of these receptors: a young man in good health.

Comments on this clonotype: A much larger clone sits a single nucleotide away, making a read error possible. The CDR3 DNA follows: TGTGCCAGCAGCCCGACGGACCCTGGCACTGAAGCTTTCTTT. Translating gives CASSPTDPGTEAFF. The chain employs TRBV7-9 and TRBJ1-1; D not certain. This CDR3 is built from 14 residues. Germline V gene lookup returns CDR1 SEHNR and CDR2 FQNEAQ (reference sequence). The V gene lost 5 bases and the J gene lost 4 bases, with 14 bases spanning the gap.

This clonotype was recorded at least ten times. The chain employs TRBV20-1 and TRBJ1-2; 7 positions agree with TRBD1. The CDR3 runs 12 residues. The V segment lost 5 bases and the J segment 4 bases; nucleotides outside the gene matches: 4. Germline V lookup: CDR1 DFQATT, CDR2 SNEGSKA (reference sequence). CDR3 bases: TGCAGTGCTGGGACAGAAGCCTATGGCTACACCTTC. Translating gives CSAGTEAYGYTF.

The chain uses TRBV11-1 and TRBJ2-6, with 7 bases fitting TRBD1. V trimming: 5 bases; J trimming: 0 bases; junction bases outside the gene matches: 7. Germline CDR1 SGHAT, CDR2 FQDESV (reference sequence). The length of the CDR3 is 17 residues. The CDR3 reads CASSPRTGNSGANVLTF. The CDR3 DNA reads as TGTGCCAGCAGCCCCCGGACAGGTAACTCTGGGGCCAACGTCCTGACTTTC.

The V and J genes are TRBV30 and TRBJ2-2, with D unresolved. Germline values: CDR1 GTSNPN, CDR2 SVGIG (reference sequence). CDR3 length equals 12 residues. Trimming took off 8 bases at V and 6 bases at J, with 13 bases between the two ends. CDR3 DNA: TGTGCCACCGGACCTCGGGCCGGGGAGCTGTTTTTT. This gives the protein CATGPRAGELFF.

The V and J genes are TRBV7-6 and TRBJ2-2; TRBD2 agrees at 12 bases. CDR3 length: 15 residues. The V gene end was trimmed by 4 bases and the J gene end by 6 bases; junction bases not matched to a gene: 3. The germline CDR1 and CDR2 sequences are SGHVS and FNYEAQ. CDR3 DNA: TGTGCCAGCAGCTCCTCTAGCGGGGGGGCCGGGGAGCTGTTTTTT. It translates to CASSSSSGGAGELFF.

The CDR3 spells CSATGLAGNIQYF. In DNA form, the CDR3 reads TGCAGCGCGACGGGACTAGCGGGAAACATTCAGTACTTC. V is TRBV29-1 and J is TRBJ2-4, with 12 bases lining up with TRBD2. Germline CDR1 SQVTM, CDR2 ANQGSEA. The CDR3 length is 13 residues. V was clipped by 7 bases and J by 6 bases; unmatched bases: 4.

The chain joins TRBV10-3 to TRBJ1-2; 9 nucleotides agree with TRBD1. Losses at the gene ends were 6 bases for V and 2 bases for J; bases not matched to a gene: 4. This CDR3 contains 14 residues. Germline V gives CDR1 ENHRY, CDR2 SYGVKD. The CDR3 sequence: CAISLGTGNYGYTF. CDR3 DNA sequence: TGTGCCATCAGCCTCGGGACAGGGAACTATGGCTACACCTTC.

The chain links TRBV12-3 or TRBV12-4 to TRBJ1-1, with 7 bases fitting TRBD1. The CDR3 is 14 residues long. V shed 3 bases, J shed 5 bases, and the junction held 6 bases outside the gene matches. The CDR3 nucleotides read TGTGCCAGCAGTTTGTCCCAGGGGGTGACTGAAGCTTTCTTT. This gives the protein CASSLSQGVTEAFF.

This clonotype appeared a single time. The rearrangement links TRBV20-1 to TRBJ1-5; no clear D gene. From germline, CDR1 is DFQATT and CDR2 SNEGSKA (reference sequence). Deletions cut 2 bases from V and 10 bases from J, with 12 bases between. The CDR3 is made up of 12 amino acids. The CDR3 protein is CSARQISGPQHF. The DNA for the CDR3 is TGCAGTGCTAGACAAATCTCCGGTCCCCAGCATTTT.

The chain links TRBV6-5 to TRBJ2-7, with TRBD1 matching 9 bases. Trimming cost V 5 bases and J 3 bases; bases outside gene matches: 5. Germline loops: CDR1 MNHEY, CDR2 SVGAGI. This CDR3 spans 14 amino acids. In nucleotides, the CDR3 is TGTGCCAGCAGTAGGGACAGGGAGCGCTACGAGCAGTACTTC. Its translation is CASSRDRERYEQYF.

This clonotype was seen a handful of times. The chain uses TRBV4-1 and TRBJ2-3; no definite D call. CDR1 MGHRA and CDR2 YSYEKL come from the germline V gene. With 3 bases removed from V and 3 bases from J, the gap between germline ends came to 25 bases. The CDR3 length is 19 residues. CDR3 sequence: CASSQDLVETTDKTDTQYF. In DNA form, the CDR3 reads TGCGCCAGCAGCCAGGACCTTGTGGAGACCACCGACAAGACAGATACGCAGTATTTT.

The chain is built from TRBV7-2 and TRBJ2-5; TRBD2 is a possible D gene (5 bases). V was shortened by 4 bases and J by 9 bases, with 18 bases between the two germline ends. CDR1 is SGHTA and CDR2 is FQGNSA in the germline V gene. There are 14 residues in the CDR3. The CDR3 DNA reads TGTGCCAGCAGCTCCCAGGCCACCCGGGATGCCCAGTACTTC. This encodes CASSSQATRDAQYF.

The V and J genes are TRBV29-1 and TRBJ2-3, with 13 bases that match TRBD2. The CDR3 is made up of 17 amino acids. Trimming took 4 bases from V and 4 from J; bases not matched to a gene: 11. Germline V gives CDR1 SQVTM, CDR2 ANQGSEA. The CDR3 here is CSVVRTAGTSGADTQYF. CDR3 in DNA: TGCAGCGTTGTGAGGACAGCCGGGACTAGCGGGGCAGATACGCAGTATTTT.

The chain uses TRBV11-2 and TRBJ2-3; 9 bases align to TRBD2. V gave up 5 bases and J gave up 4 bases; unmatched junction bases: 13. Germline V gene lookup returns CDR1 SGHAT and CDR2 FQNNGV. The length of the CDR3 is 17 residues. CDR3 sequence reads: CASSPSRTSAGPDTQYF. The CDR3 DNA reads TGTGCCAGCAGCCCTAGCAGGACTAGCGCGGGGCCAGATACGCAGTATTTT.

This clonotype was detected only a few times. The chain recombines TRBV4-2 with TRBJ2-4; D is ambiguous. Germline assignment: CDR1 LGHNA and CDR2 YNFKEQ. CDR3 length: 15 residues. Trimming left V 1 base short and J 0 bases short, with 7 bases between. This chain's CDR3 is CASSQVEIAKNIQYF. Here the CDR3 DNA reads TGTGCCAGCAGCCAAGTCGAAATAGCCAAAAACATTCAGTACTTC.

This clonotype was detected only once. A read error is possible here, since a much larger clone lies one base away. The rearrangement joins TRBV3-1 to TRBJ1-5, with D hard to call. There are 14 residues in the CDR3. Germline assignment: CDR1 LGHDT and CDR2 YNNKEL (reference sequence). CDR3 in DNA: TGTGCCAGCAACCAAGATACGGGCAATCAGCCCCAGCATTTT. As protein: CASNQDTGNQPQHF. The entire variable domain, with the rest obtained from reference TRBV3-1 and TRBJ1-5, is as follows: DTAVSQTPKYLVTQMGNDKSIKCEQNLGHDTMYWYKQDSKKFLKIMFSYNNKELIINETVPNRFSPKSPDKAHLNLHINSLELGDSAVYFCASNQDTGNQPQHFGDGTRLSIL.

This clonotype was counted a few times. The rearrangement uses TRBV12-3 or TRBV12-4 and TRBJ2-1; tentative D call: TRBD1 (5 bases). Trimming removed 3 bases from V and 8 bases from J, with 8 bases in between. This CDR3 has 12 amino acids. The CDR3 sequence is CASSFRVDEQFF. The DNA for the CDR3 is TGTGCCAGCAGTTTCAGGGTCGATGAGCAGTTCTTC.

The V and J genes are TRBV7-3 and TRBJ2-1; 11 bases are shared with TRBD2. V was pared by 2 bases and J by 2 bases, with 5 bases of the junction left unmatched. From germline, CDR1 is SGHTA and CDR2 FQGTGA. The CDR3 length is 17 residues. This CDR3 is CASSLPSGGSTYNEQFF. CDR3 nucleotides: TGTGCCAGCAGCTTACCTAGCGGGGGGTCCACCTACAATGAGCAGTTCTTC.